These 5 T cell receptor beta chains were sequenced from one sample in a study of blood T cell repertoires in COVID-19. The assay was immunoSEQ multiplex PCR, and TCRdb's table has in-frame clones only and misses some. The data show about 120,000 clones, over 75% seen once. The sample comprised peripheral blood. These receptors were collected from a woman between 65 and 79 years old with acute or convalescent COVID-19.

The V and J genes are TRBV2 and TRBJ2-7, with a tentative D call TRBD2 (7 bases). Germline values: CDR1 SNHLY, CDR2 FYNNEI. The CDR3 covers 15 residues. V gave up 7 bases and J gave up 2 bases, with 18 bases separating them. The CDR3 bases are TGTGCCAGCACCCCGGAGGGGGGGGCGACCTACGAGCAGTACTTC. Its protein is CASTPEGGATYEQYF.

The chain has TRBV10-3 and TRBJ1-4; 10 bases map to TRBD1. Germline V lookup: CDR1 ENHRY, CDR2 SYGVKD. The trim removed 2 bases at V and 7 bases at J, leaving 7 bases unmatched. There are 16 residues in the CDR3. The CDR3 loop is CAISEPPGQGTEKLFF. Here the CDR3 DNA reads TGTGCCATCAGTGAGCCCCCGGGACAGGGGACTGAAAAACTGTTTTTT.

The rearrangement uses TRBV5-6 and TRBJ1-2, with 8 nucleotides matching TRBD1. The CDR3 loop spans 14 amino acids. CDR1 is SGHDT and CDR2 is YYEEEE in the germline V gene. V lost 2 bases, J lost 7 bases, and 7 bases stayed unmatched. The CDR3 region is CASSFLRTGSGYTF. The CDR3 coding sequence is TGTGCCAGCAGCTTCTTGAGGACAGGGAGTGGCTACACCTTC. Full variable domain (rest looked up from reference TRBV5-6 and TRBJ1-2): DAGVTQSPTHLIKTRGQQVTLRCSPKSGHDTVSWYQQALGQGPQFIFQYYEEEERQRGNFPDRFSGHQFPNYSSELNVNALLLGDSALYLCASSFLRTGSGYTFGSGTRLTVV.

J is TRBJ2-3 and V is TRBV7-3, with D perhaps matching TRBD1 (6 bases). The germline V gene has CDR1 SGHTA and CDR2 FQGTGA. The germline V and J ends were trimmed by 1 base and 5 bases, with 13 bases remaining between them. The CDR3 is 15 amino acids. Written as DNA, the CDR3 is TGTGCCAGCAGCTTAAGTCAGGGGTCAGGAGATACGCAGTATTTT. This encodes CASSLSQGSGDTQYF.

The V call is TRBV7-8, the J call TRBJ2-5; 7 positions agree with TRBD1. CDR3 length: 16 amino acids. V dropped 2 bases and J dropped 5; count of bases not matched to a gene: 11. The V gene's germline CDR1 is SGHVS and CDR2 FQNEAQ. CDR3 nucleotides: TGTGCCAGCAGCTTACAGGGGGTCTCCTCTGCGGAGACCCAGTACTTC. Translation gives CASSLQGVSSAETQYF.